Following are 7 T cell receptor beta chains from one sample sequenced in a study of high-grade serous ovarian cancer treatment subgroups (dated by TCRdb to the early 2020s). The protocol used for the library was the immunoSEQ multiplex PCR assay. TCRdb provides this immuneACCESS table in a form limited to in-frame rearrangements. Some clones are lacking; in checked studies, under half of them reflect an unresolved V gene, and why the rest are absent is not known. The sample records about 960 clones, approximately 60% of which are singletons. 20% to 30% of the sample belongs to the ten largest clones. The tumor samples were collected prior to definitive surgery or chemotherapy. Sequenced sample: tumor tissue. These receptors were taken from a human donor with high-grade serous ovarian cancer.

The chain uses TRBV7-3 and TRBJ2-1, with 9 bases aligning to TRBD1. Germline CDR1 and CDR2: SGHTA and FQGTGA. CDR3 length equals 14 residues. V was clipped by 5 bases and J by 7 bases; unmatched bases: 6. CDR3 protein: CASSRPGTGNEQFF. In DNA, the CDR3 is TGTGCCAGCAGCCGTCCGGGGACAGGGAATGAGCAGTTCTTC. Filled out from reference TRBV7-3 and TRBJ2-1, the complete variable domain reads GAGVSQTPSNKVTEKGKYVELRCDPISGHTALYWYRQSLGQGPEFLIYFQGTGAADDSGLPNDRFFAVRPEGSVSTLKIQRTERGDSAVYLCASSRPGTGNEQFFGPGTRLTVL.

The sample holds a few counts of this clone. The chain links TRBV18 to TRBJ2-1; D unclear. The CDR3 has 11 residues. Trimming took 6 bases from V and 10 from J, leaving 10 bases between them. Germline-derived CDR1 and CDR2 are KGHSH and LQKENI. The CDR3 bases are TGTGCCAGCTCTCCCTCGGAGGAGCAGTTCTTC. It yields the protein CASSPSEEQFF.

CDR3 amino acids: CASSGLAGGQEEQFF. DNA for the CDR3: TGTGCCAGCAGTGGCCTAGCGGGAGGGCAGGAAGAGCAGTTCTTC. This sequence joins TRBV6-1 and TRBJ2-1, with 12 bases aligning to TRBD2. The CDR3 sequence is 15 residues long. The germline V gene encodes CDR1 MNHNS and CDR2 SASEGT. V dropped 4 bases and J dropped 10; count of bases not matched to a gene: 8.

This clone appeared a few times. This rearrangement joins TRBV9 to TRBJ1-6; 7 nucleotides match TRBD1. CDR3 length: 14 amino acids. Looked up from germline, CDR1 is SGDLS and CDR2 is YYNGEE. With 3 bases clipped from V and 8 bases from J, the junction kept 5 bases outside the gene matches. The DNA of the CDR3 is TGTGCCAGCAGCGCAGGGGACAGCCATTCACCCCTCCACTTT. Residues: CASSAGDSHSPLHF. The whole variable domain, filled in from reference TRBV9 and TRBJ1-6, reads DSGVTQTPKHLITATGQRVTLRCSPRSGDLSVYWYQQSLDQGLQFLIQYYNGEERAKGNILERFSAQQFPDLHSELNLSSLELGDSALYFCASSAGDSHSPLHFGNGTRLTVT.

By share of the sample, this clone is large. The chain recombines TRBV27 with TRBJ2-6; D ambiguous. Germline loops: CDR1 MNHEY, CDR2 SMNVEV (reference sequence). The CDR3 runs 16 residues. Trimming took 4 bases from V and 0 from J, leaving 10 bases between them. CDR3 protein: CASSSRTYSGANVLTF. CDR3 bases: TGTGCCAGCAGTTCCCGGACCTACTCTGGGGCCAACGTCCTGACTTTC.

In regard to this clone: A junction boundary mismatches the germline segment, possibly from a read error. This chain uses TRBV5-4 with TRBJ2-5; no firm D call. CDR3 size: 14 residues. Germline CDR1 and CDR2: SGHNT and YYREEE (reference sequence). The CDR3 region is CASSLARQQGTQYF. DNA for the CDR3: TGTGCCAGCAGCTTGGCTCGGCAGCAAGGGACCCAGTACTTC.

This chain connects TRBV2 to TRBJ2-3; TRBD1 aligns across 8 bases. V lost 6 bases, J lost 2 bases, and 7 bases stayed unmatched. The CDR3 totals 15 residues. Germline CDR1 SNHLY, CDR2 FYNNEI. Here the CDR3 DNA reads TGTGCCAGCAGCCCTCGACAGGGGATCACAGATACGCAGTATTTT. Its protein product is CASSPRQGITDTQYF.